This T cell receptor (beta chain) originates from a study of T-cell reconstitution after alpha-beta-depleted transplantation in children. Study conclusions and caveats: Several hundred rapidly expanded clones from non-depleted graft cells reportedly supplied alpha-beta T cells about two months post-transplant.

This clonotype was seen at least ten times. The target antigen is unknown. Construction of the TCRbeta library involved unique molecular identifiers. TCRdb used MiXCR to reprocess the PCR reads, holding one entry per CDR3 protein. The data contain 200,000 to 250,000 distinct CDR3 sequences, approximately 11% of them seen just once; the ten biggest clones take up roughly 28%. Sequenced material: PBMCs, taken before TCRalphabeta/CD19-depleted stem cell transplant. This TCR came from a child under two years old with acute myeloid leukemia, due to receive a stem cell transplant.

CDR3 region: CASRFSGDTEAFF. The CDR3, as DNA: TGCGCCAGCAGATTCTCAGGGGACACTGAAGCTTTCTTT. This chain joins TRBV5-1 and TRBJ1-1; D is perhaps TRBD1 (6 bases). Germline lookup yields CDR1 SGHRS and CDR2 YFSETQ. V lost 5 bases and J 3 bases, leaving 11 bases between the germline ends. There are 13 residues in the CDR3.